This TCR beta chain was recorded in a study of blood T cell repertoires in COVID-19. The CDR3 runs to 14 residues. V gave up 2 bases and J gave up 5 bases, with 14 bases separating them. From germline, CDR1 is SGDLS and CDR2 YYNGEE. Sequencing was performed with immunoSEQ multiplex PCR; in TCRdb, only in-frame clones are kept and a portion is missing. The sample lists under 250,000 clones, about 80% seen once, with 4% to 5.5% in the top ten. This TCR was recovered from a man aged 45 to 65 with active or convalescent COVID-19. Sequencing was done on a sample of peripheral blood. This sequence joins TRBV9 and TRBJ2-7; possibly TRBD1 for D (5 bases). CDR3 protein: CASSVNGASDEQYF. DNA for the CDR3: TGTGCCAGCAGCGTCAATGGGGCTTCGGACGAGCAGTACTTC. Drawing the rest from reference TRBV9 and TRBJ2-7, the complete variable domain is DSGVTQTPKHLITATGQRVTLRCSPRSGDLSVYWYQQSLDQGLQFLIQYYNGEERAKGNILERFSAQQFPDLHSELNLSSLELGDSALYFCASSVNGASDEQYFGPGTRLTVT.